Listed here are 14 T cell receptor beta chains from one sample, sequenced in a study of blood T cell repertoires in COVID-19 (dated by TCRdb to 2018 to 2021). Receptor amplification or capture employed the immunoSEQ multiplex PCR assay. What TCRdb holds here is the immuneACCESS table cut down to in-frame rearrangements. Part of the clones is not present; checked against another copy, under half of the missing clones reflect an unresolved V gene, and the others are unexplained. Here the sample has around 140,000 clones; about 81% occur a single time. The ten largest account for more than 2% of the sample. The sequenced material came from PBMCs or T cells enriched from blood (not recorded which). The receptors originated from a man between 35 and 55 years old with acute COVID-19.

With respect to this clone: At one end the junction does not follow the germline gene, possibly because of a read error. The V and J genes are TRBV7-7 and TRBJ2-2; maybe TRBD2 (5 bases). The CDR3 has 15 amino acids. Looked up from germline, CDR1 is SSHAT and CDR2 is FNYEAQ (reference sequence). CDR3 in amino acids: CASSPEPTNSGELFF. The DNA for the CDR3 is TGTGCTAGCAGCCCAGAACCGACTAATTCCGGGGAGCTGTTTTTT.

CDR3 DNA sequence: TGTGCCAGTTATCCACCCCCCCAGGGGGCAAAACAGCCCCAGCATTTT. Translated, it gives CASYPPPQGAKQPQHF. The genes are TRBV19 and TRBJ1-5; TRBD1 agrees at 8 bases. The V gene's germline CDR1 is LNHDA and CDR2 SQIVND (reference sequence). Unmatched junction bases numbered 16, after V lost 8 bases and J lost 7 bases. The CDR3 runs to 16 residues.

A note on this clone: The sample has other DNA sequences that encode this CDR3 too. The genes are TRBV28 and TRBJ1-5; no clear D. V gave up 4 bases and J gave up 1 base, with 8 bases separating them. CDR1 MDHEN and CDR2 SYDVKM come from the germline V gene. The CDR3 is 14 residues long. CDR3 DNA sequence: TGTGCCAGCAGTTCCGGCGGGAGCAATCAGCCCCAGCATTTT. Residues: CASSSGGSNQPQHF.

The CDR3: CASSDGTGDRGEQFF. In nucleotides, the CDR3 is TGTGCCAGCAGCGATGGGACAGGGGATCGGGGAGAGCAGTTCTTC. The chain combines TRBV9 with TRBJ2-1; 10 nucleotides match TRBD1. Germline V CDR1 and CDR2: SGDLS, YYNGEE. The CDR3 has 15 amino acids. Trimming cost V 3 bases and J 10 bases; bases outside gene matches: 10.

This clone was detected once. The chain uses TRBV7-3 and TRBJ1-1, with 7 bases that match TRBD1. V dropped 0 bases and J dropped 2; count of bases not matched to a gene: 3. The CDR3 spans 15 residues. Germline V lookup: CDR1 SGHTA, CDR2 FQGTGA. DNA for the CDR3: TGTGCCAGCAGCTTAACAGGGGGCCAAAACACTGAAGCTTTCTTT. Translation: CASSLTGGQNTEAFF.

The rearrangement links TRBV6-2 or TRBV6-3 to TRBJ1-5; D not certain. This CDR3 comprises 13 residues. The germline V gene has CDR1 MNHEY and CDR2 SVGEGT. Trimming shortened V by 2 bases and J by 6 bases, and 8 bases separated the two germline ends. CDR3 region: CASSYRGSQPQHF. DNA for the CDR3: TGTGCCAGCAGTTACAGAGGTTCTCAGCCCCAGCATTTT.

V usage is TRBV5-6 and J usage is TRBJ1-2; 8 bases agree with TRBD1. Trimming removed 1 base from V and 5 bases from J; junction bases left unmatched: 4. This CDR3 comprises 14 residues. Germline CDR1 is SGHDT and CDR2 is YYEEEE. The chain's CDR3 is CASSLPGGKYGYTF. The DNA of the CDR3 is TGTGCCAGCAGCTTGCCAGGGGGCAAATATGGCTACACCTTC.

CDR3 in DNA: TGTGCCAGCAGTCCCCGACAGGTCATGAACACTGAAGCTTTCTTT. This sequence encodes CASSPRQVMNTEAFF. This chain joins TRBV6-5 and TRBJ1-1, with a possible D match to TRBD1 (6 bases). CDR1 is MNHEY and CDR2 is SVGAGI in the germline V gene. The CDR3 has 15 residues. V dropped 5 bases and J dropped 0 bases, with 13 bases sitting between them.

The V call is TRBV6-5, the J call TRBJ1-4; 7 bases agree with TRBD1. V was pared by 6 bases and J by 8 bases, with 6 bases of the junction left unmatched. CDR1 is MNHEY, CDR2 SVGAGI, per germline. The CDR3 contains 13 residues. CDR3 coding DNA: TGTGCCAGCAGCACAGGGGTGTCGGAAAAACTGTTTTTT. Its protein is CASSTGVSEKLFF.

The gene calls are TRBV5-1 and TRBJ2-5; 12 bases are a match to TRBD2. The germline V gene has CDR1 SGHRS and CDR2 YFSETQ. V dropped 3 bases and J dropped 5; count of bases not matched to a gene: 8. The CDR3 extends over 16 amino acids. CDR3 sequence reads: CASSSGLAGYGETQYF. The CDR3 DNA reads as TGCGCCAGCAGCTCCGGACTAGCGGGGTATGGGGAGACCCAGTACTTC.

The chain couples TRBV6-5 to TRBJ1-2, with D possibly TRBD1 on 5 matching bases. Germline lookup yields CDR1 MNHEY and CDR2 SVGAGI. The CDR3 consists of 15 residues. The V and J ends lost 4 bases and 2 bases respectively, with 14 bases between them. The CDR3 protein is CASSSLRGRNYGYTF. The CDR3 bases are TGTGCCAGCAGTTCTCTCCGGGGGAGGAACTATGGCTACACCTTC.

The rearrangement joins TRBV19 to TRBJ1-4; possibly TRBD1 for D (5 bases). The CDR3 sequence is 17 residues long. Germline V gene data show CDR1 as LNHDA and CDR2 as SQIVND (reference sequence). Trimming took off 7 bases at V and 0 bases at J, with 18 bases between the two ends. The chain's CDR3 is CASTNRGGFATNEKLFF. In nucleotides, the CDR3 is TGTGCCAGTACTAATCGGGGGGGATTCGCAACTAATGAAAAACTGTTTTTT.

The genes are TRBV28 and TRBJ1-3; 7 bases fit TRBD1. J was trimmed by 2 bases and V by 8 bases; bases with no gene match: 3. The germline V gene has CDR1 MDHEN and CDR2 SYDVKM. CDR3 length: 13 amino acids. The CDR3 here is CASLQGAGNTIYF. The CDR3 nucleotides are TGTGCCAGCCTTCAGGGGGCTGGAAACACCATATATTTT.

This clone has only a few counts. The chain carries TRBV7-2 and TRBJ1-1; 7 bases match TRBD1. V lost 3 bases to trimming and J lost 1 base; unmatched junction nucleotides: 2. The CDR3 is 14 amino acids. Germline loops: CDR1 SGHTA, CDR2 FQGNSA. CDR3 loop: CASSFDRANTEAFF. The CDR3 DNA reads as TGTGCCAGCAGCTTCGACAGGGCGAACACTGAAGCTTTCTTT.